The subject of this entry is one T cell receptor (beta chain). The antigen remains undetermined. The CDR3 has 13 amino acids. V lost 5 bases, J lost 8 bases, and 13 bases lay in between. Per germline, CDR1 SGHTA and CDR2 FQGTGA. The sample originates from a study of cytomegalovirus exposure and HLA in healthy donors. At the level of the study: A later analysis reported the same platform for the 120 or so validation repertoires and the 666 first-cohort repertoires. The study's findings and limits: In vitro checks showed that a few CMV-associated chains really do target CMV antigens. The study flagged about 150 TCR beta chains as cytomegalovirus-associated.

The donors were part of the roughly 110-subject validation cohort, which stood apart from the 666-subject first cohort. Clones were read by immunoSEQ multiplex PCR, and TCRdb kept only the in-frame ones, dropping some. The sample records around 250,000 clones, around 90% being singletons. The V gene is TRBV7-3, the J gene TRBJ2-1; D may be TRBD1 (5 bases). This clonotype originated in a woman aged 18-29 years in good health and CMV-seronegative. Sequencing was carried out using PBMCs. The CDR3 sequence: CASSPSTRDEQFF. Written as DNA, the CDR3 is TGTGCCAGCAGCCCCTCCACCAGGGATGAGCAGTTCTTC.